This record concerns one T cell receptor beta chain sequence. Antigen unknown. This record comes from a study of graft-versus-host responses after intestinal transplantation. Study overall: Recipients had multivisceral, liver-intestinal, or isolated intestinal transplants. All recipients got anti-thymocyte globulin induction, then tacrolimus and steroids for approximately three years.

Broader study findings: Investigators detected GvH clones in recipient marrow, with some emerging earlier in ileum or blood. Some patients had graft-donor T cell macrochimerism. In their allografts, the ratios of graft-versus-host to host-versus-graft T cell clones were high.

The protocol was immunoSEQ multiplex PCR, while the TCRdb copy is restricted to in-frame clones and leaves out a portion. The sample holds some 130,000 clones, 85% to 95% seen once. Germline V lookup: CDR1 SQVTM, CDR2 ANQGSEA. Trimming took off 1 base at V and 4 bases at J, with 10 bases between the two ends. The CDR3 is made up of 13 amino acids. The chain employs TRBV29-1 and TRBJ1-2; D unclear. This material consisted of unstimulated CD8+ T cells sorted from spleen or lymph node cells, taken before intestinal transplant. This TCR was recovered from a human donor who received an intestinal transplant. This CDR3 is CSVEAVGTYGYTF. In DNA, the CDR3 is TGCAGCGTTGAAGCGGTAGGCACCTATGGCTACACCTTC.